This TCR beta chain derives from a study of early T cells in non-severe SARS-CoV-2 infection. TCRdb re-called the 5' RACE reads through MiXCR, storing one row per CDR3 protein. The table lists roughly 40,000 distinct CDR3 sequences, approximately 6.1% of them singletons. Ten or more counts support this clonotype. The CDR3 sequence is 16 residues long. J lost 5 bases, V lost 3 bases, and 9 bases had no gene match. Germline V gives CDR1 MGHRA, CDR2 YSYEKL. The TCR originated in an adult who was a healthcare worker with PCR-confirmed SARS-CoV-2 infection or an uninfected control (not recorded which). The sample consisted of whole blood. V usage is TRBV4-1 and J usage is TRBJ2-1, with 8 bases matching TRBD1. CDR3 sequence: CASSHETGGKHNEQFF. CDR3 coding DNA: TGCGCCAGCAGCCACGAAACAGGGGGGAAACACAATGAGCAGTTCTTC.